Listed here is a single T cell receptor beta chain. The sample originates from a study of blood T cell repertoires in COVID-19. Turning to the study itself: Collection of acute and convalescent COVID-19 samples took place in the United States, Italy and Spain. PBMCs, B-cell-depleted T cells, or T cells provided the cDNA or gDNA that made up the material.

Original methodology: Amplification of reference gene primers was used by the study to estimate nucleated cell counts. Using immunoSEQ multiplex PCR, the repertoire was profiled, and TCRdb retains in-frame clones only, with some absent. D and trimming were read from the DNA, whereas the V and J calls and clone size are those reported in that table. The data contain 300,000 to 400,000 clones, more than 75% of them singletons. V lost 0 bases and J 14 bases, leaving 17 bases between the germline ends. The CDR3 runs 15 residues. The germline V gene encodes CDR1 ENHRY and CDR2 SYGVKD. V usage is TRBV10-3 and J usage is TRBJ1-6, with D possibly TRBD1 on 6 matching bases. The sequence derives from a woman under 30 who had recovered from COVID-19. Input material: peripheral blood. The CDR3 nucleotides are TGTGCCATCAGTGAGTCTTTGGCACTGCAGGGGTCCCTCCACTTT. Translation: CAISESLALQGSLHF.